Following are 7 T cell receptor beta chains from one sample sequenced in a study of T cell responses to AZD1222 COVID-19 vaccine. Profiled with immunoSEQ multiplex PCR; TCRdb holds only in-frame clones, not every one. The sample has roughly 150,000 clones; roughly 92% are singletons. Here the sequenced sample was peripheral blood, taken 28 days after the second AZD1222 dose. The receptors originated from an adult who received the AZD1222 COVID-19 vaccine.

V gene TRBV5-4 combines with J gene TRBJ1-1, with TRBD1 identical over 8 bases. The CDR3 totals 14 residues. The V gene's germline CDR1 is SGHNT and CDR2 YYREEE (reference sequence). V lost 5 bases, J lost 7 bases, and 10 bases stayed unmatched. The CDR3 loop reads CASSPGGHGGEAFF. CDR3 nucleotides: TGTGCCAGCAGTCCAGGGGGCCACGGAGGTGAAGCTTTCTTT.

The CDR3 coding sequence is TGTGCCAGCAGCGGGGGAGGGGCGCCGGAGTTCTTC. Amino acid sequence: CASSGGGAPEFF. The chain couples TRBV5-4 to TRBJ2-1, with 7 bases fitting TRBD2. CDR3 length equals 12 residues. Germline CDR1 reads SGHNT; CDR2 reads YYREEE (reference sequence). V shed 4 bases, J shed 14 bases, and the junction held 9 bases outside the gene matches.

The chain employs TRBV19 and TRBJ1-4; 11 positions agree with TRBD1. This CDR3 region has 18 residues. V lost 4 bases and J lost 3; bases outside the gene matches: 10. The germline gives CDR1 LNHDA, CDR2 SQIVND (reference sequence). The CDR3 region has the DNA TGTGCCAGTAGTACCCTCGGACAGGGGGCGCGGGCTAATGAAAAACTGTTTTTT. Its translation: CASSTLGQGARANEKLFF.

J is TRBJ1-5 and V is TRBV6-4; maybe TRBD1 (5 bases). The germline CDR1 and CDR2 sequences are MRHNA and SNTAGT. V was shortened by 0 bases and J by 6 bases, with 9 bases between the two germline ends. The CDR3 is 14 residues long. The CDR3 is CASSDSGGGQPQHF. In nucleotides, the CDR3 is TGTGCCAGCAGTGACTCCGGGGGGGGTCAGCCCCAGCATTTT.

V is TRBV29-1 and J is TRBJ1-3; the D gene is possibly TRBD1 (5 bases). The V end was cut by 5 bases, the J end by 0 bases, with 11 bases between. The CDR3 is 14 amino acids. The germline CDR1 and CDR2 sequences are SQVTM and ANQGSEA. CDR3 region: CSVLPGSSGNTIYF. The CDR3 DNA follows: TGCAGCGTTCTTCCAGGGAGCTCTGGAAACACCATATATTTT.

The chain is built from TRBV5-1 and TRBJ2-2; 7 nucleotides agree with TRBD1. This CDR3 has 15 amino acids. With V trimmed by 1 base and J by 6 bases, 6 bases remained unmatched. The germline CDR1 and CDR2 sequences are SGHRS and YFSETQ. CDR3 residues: CASSLRQGEAGELFF. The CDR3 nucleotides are TGCGCCAGCAGCTTGAGACAGGGTGAGGCCGGGGAGCTGTTTTTT.

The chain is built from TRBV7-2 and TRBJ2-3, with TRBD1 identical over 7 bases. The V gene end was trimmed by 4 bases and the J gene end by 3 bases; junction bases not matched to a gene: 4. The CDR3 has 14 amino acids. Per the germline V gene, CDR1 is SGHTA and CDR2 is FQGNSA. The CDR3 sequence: CASSSGTATDTQYF. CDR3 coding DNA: TGTGCCAGCAGCTCCGGGACAGCAACAGATACGCAGTATTTT.